Described below is a single T cell receptor beta chain sequence and its context. This sample stems from a study of control samples from healthy donors and cancer patients. The method was immunoSEQ multiplex PCR; TCRdb's version includes in-frame clones alone and lacks a portion of them. The sample consists of some 410,000 clones, over 75% of them appearing once. V was trimmed by 4 bases and J by 0 bases, leaving 12 bases between them. The CDR3 consists of 15 residues. CDR1 is SGHRS, CDR2 YFSETQ, per germline. The specimen was PBMCs. The V gene is TRBV5-1, the J gene TRBJ2-3; possibly TRBD2 for D (6 bases). The sequence derives from a man between 40 and 49 years old with head and neck cancer. This CDR3 is CASSGPSASTDTQYF. CDR3 coding DNA: TGCGCCAGCAGCGGTCCTAGCGCCAGCACAGATACGCAGTATTTT.